This T cell receptor beta chain appears in the sequencing data of a study of cytomegalovirus exposure and HLA in healthy donors. Overall study results and limits: Later on, an analysis showed TCR association rates differing by HLA locus, with DRB1 the most and HLA-C the fewest. Another analysis was done later, and it associated 15,000 or so TCR beta sequences with HLA alleles at 0.05 false discovery rate.

Concerning this clone: The antigen remains undetermined.

V shed 3 bases, J shed 6 bases, and the junction held 14 bases outside the gene matches. This CDR3 spans 18 amino acids. CDR1 KGHSH and CDR2 LQKENI come from the germline V gene. PCR involved 60 Vbeta and 13 Jbeta primers. Data came from immunoSEQ multiplex PCR; TCRdb stores just in-frame clones and leaves some out. The table has about 100,000 clones, around 76% seen once. The specimen was PBMCs. This clonotype was sampled from a woman aged 55-70 years in good health and CMV-seropositive. The chain couples TRBV18 to TRBJ2-2; 9 positions agree with TRBD1. For the CDR3, the DNA is TGTGCCAGCTCACCGCTACCGGGACAGGGTCACGTTGCCGGGGAGCTGTTTTTT. It yields the protein CASSPLPGQGHVAGELFF.